The clone carrying this TCR beta chain was detected a few times. As yet, its antigen is unknown. The CDR3 runs to 13 residues. The V gene lost 2 bases and the J gene lost 3 bases, with 8 bases spanning the gap. Germline lookup yields CDR1 SGHKS and CDR2 YYEKEE (reference sequence). This sample was taken from a study of OX40 agonist ivuxolimab in advanced cancers. Study-level results: Expanded clones were, on average, more numerous in CD8+ T cells than in CD4+. Circulating CD4+ and CD8+ T cells showed clonal expansion by week 6 at 0.1 to 3.0 mg/kg.

Profiling relied on immunoSEQ multiplex PCR, and the TCRdb table lists in-frame clones only, not all of them. The table records approximately 84,000 clones, 89% of them present only once. Systemic immunosuppression or autoimmune disease history was grounds to exclude patients. The material was CD4+ or CD8+ T cells sorted from blood, obtained in a trial of the OX40 agonist ivuxolimab. This receptor was taken from an adult with an advanced solid tumor such as melanoma, head and neck, liver or kidney cancer. V gene TRBV5-5 combines with J gene TRBJ1-1; TRBD1 might be the D (5 bases). The CDR3 sequence: CASSLTGDTEAFF. The CDR3 DNA follows: TGTGCCAGCAGCTTAACAGGAGACACTGAAGCTTTCTTT.